Listed below are T cell receptor beta chains from one sample, sequenced in a study of cytomegalovirus exposure and HLA in healthy donors. Measured with immunoSEQ multiplex PCR; TCRdb has only the in-frame clones, and not every one. This sample has 160,000 or so clones, with approximately 81% found just once. The sequenced sample was PBMCs. The receptors were sampled from a young man in good health and CMV-seropositive. CDR3s include the opening cysteine and the closing phenylalanine or tryptophan. A D gene is named only where the DNA matches it firmly. Some rows have no size entry. The others give once, few or many, or a class for an expanded clone.

v_call: TRBV6-5; d_call: -; j_call: TRBJ1-1; clone_size: -; cdr3_aa: CASSYDTGPAREAFF; cdr3_nt: TGTGCCAGCAGTTACGACACAGGCCCCGCAAGAGAAGCTTTCTTT
v_call: TRBV9; d_call: -; j_call: TRBJ2-1; clone_size: -; cdr3_aa: CASTTLEGGGASIDEQFF; cdr3_nt: TGTGCCAGCACCACCCTCGAAGGGGGCGGGGCTAGTATAGATGAGCAGTTCTTC
v_call: TRBV7-6; d_call: -; j_call: TRBJ2-3; clone_size: -; cdr3_aa: CASSSFTDTQYF; cdr3_nt: TGTGCCAGCAGCTCCTTTACAGATACGCAGTATTTT
v_call: TRBV5-1; d_call: TRBD1; j_call: TRBJ2-4; clone_size: -; cdr3_aa: CASSLQGVSIENIQYF; cdr3_nt: TGCGCCAGCAGCTTACAGGGGGTATCCATTGAAAACATTCAGTACTTC
v_call: TRBV5-5; d_call: -; j_call: TRBJ2-3; clone_size: -; cdr3_aa: CASSLQASAGTDTQYF; cdr3_nt: TGTGCCAGCAGCTTACAGGCTTCCGCTGGCACAGATACGCAGTATTTT
v_call: TRBV6-6; d_call: -; j_call: TRBJ2-1; clone_size: -; cdr3_aa: CASSRGYNEQFF; cdr3_nt: TGTGCCAGCAGTCGGGGGTACAATGAGCAGTTCTTC
v_call: TRBV5-4; d_call: -; j_call: TRBJ2-5; clone_size: -; cdr3_aa: CASSFEAVETQYF; cdr3_nt: TGTGCCAGCAGCTTCGAAGCCGTGGAGACCCAGTACTTC
v_call: TRBV19; d_call: -; j_call: TRBJ2-1; clone_size: once; cdr3_aa: CASSIGLAYEQFF; cdr3_nt: TGTGCCAGTAGTATCGGACTCGCCTATGAGCAGTTCTTC
v_call: TRBV19; d_call: -; j_call: TRBJ1-1; clone_size: -; cdr3_aa: CASSPTGGGSTEAFF; cdr3_nt: TGTGCCAGTAGTCCTACCGGGGGGGGCAGCACTGAAGCTTTCTTT
v_call: TRBV7-3; d_call: -; j_call: TRBJ2-5; clone_size: -; cdr3_aa: CASSPGMAPETQYF; cdr3_nt: TGTGCCAGCAGCCCGGGGATGGCTCCGGAGACCCAGTACTTC
v_call: TRBV9; d_call: TRBD1; j_call: TRBJ1-2; clone_size: -; cdr3_aa: CASSVRATGNYGYTF; cdr3_nt: TGTGCCAGCAGCGTAAGAGCGACAGGGAACTATGGCTACACCTTC
v_call: TRBV27; d_call: TRBD2; j_call: TRBJ2-3; clone_size: -; cdr3_aa: CASSSGTRTSGGADTQYF; cdr3_nt: TGTGCCAGCAGTTCCGGGACGAGAACTAGCGGGGGGGCAGATACGCAGTATTTT
v_call: TRBV10-1; d_call: -; j_call: TRBJ1-2; clone_size: -; cdr3_aa: CASSEEGGHGYTF; cdr3_nt: TGCGCCAGCAGTGAGGAGGGGGGGCATGGCTACACCTTC
v_call: TRBV29-1; d_call: -; j_call: TRBJ2-1; clone_size: -; cdr3_aa: CSGRQEGEQFF; cdr3_nt: TGCAGCGGACGACAAGAGGGTGAGCAGTTCTTC
v_call: TRBV28; d_call: -; j_call: TRBJ2-7; clone_size: once; cdr3_aa: CASSLTRYEQYF; cdr3_nt: TGTGCCAGCAGTTTAACCCGGTACGAGCAGTACTTC
v_call: TRBV2; d_call: -; j_call: TRBJ1-4; clone_size: -; cdr3_aa: CASSEIQAINEKLFF; cdr3_nt: TGTGCCAGCAGTGAGATCCAGGCGATTAATGAAAAACTGTTTTTT
v_call: TRBV19; d_call: TRBD1; j_call: TRBJ1-2; clone_size: -; cdr3_aa: CASSRTGSAGYTF; cdr3_nt: TGTGCCAGTAGTCGGACAGGGTCTGCTGGCTACACCTTC
v_call: TRBV11-2; d_call: -; j_call: TRBJ2-2; clone_size: -; cdr3_aa: CASSSGMSTGELFF; cdr3_nt: TGTGCCAGCAGCTCAGGGATGAGCACCGGGGAGCTGTTTTTT
v_call: TRBV27; d_call: TRBD1; j_call: TRBJ2-1; clone_size: -; cdr3_aa: CASSPRTGDVNEQFF; cdr3_nt: TGTGCCAGCAGTCCTCGGACAGGGGATGTTAATGAGCAGTTCTTC
v_call: TRBV11-1; d_call: -; j_call: TRBJ1-4; clone_size: -; cdr3_aa: CASRRSTNEKLFF; cdr3_nt: TGTGCCAGCCGGAGATCAACTAATGAAAAACTGTTTTTT
v_call: TRBV9; d_call: -; j_call: TRBJ1-2; clone_size: -; cdr3_aa: CASSLRDGANYGYTF; cdr3_nt: TGTGCCAGCAGCCTCCGGGATGGAGCTAACTATGGCTACACCTTC
v_call: TRBV7-2; d_call: TRBD1; j_call: TRBJ2-5; clone_size: -; cdr3_aa: CASSNGQGLTKETQYF; cdr3_nt: TGTGCCAGCAGTAACGGACAGGGGTTGACCAAAGAGACCCAGTACTTC
v_call: TRBV11-2; d_call: TRBD2; j_call: TRBJ2-1; clone_size: -; cdr3_aa: CASRVAGVADEQFF; cdr3_nt: TGTGCCAGCAGGGTAGCGGGAGTGGCCGATGAGCAGTTCTTC
v_call: TRBV7-6; d_call: -; j_call: TRBJ2-7; clone_size: -; cdr3_aa: CASSLSTGRLDEQYF; cdr3_nt: TGTGCCAGCAGCTTATCCACAGGGCGGCTAGACGAGCAGTACTTC
v_call: TRBV7-2; d_call: -; j_call: TRBJ2-5; clone_size: -; cdr3_aa: CASSSPTRGGETQYF; cdr3_nt: TGTGCCAGCAGCTCCCCGACCCGAGGGGGAGAGACCCAGTACTTC
v_call: TRBV27; d_call: TRBD2; j_call: TRBJ2-7; clone_size: -; cdr3_aa: CASSSGLAGGAYEQYF; cdr3_nt: TGTGCCAGCAGTTCGGGACTAGCGGGAGGGGCCTACGAGCAGTACTTC
v_call: TRBV7-2; d_call: TRBD1; j_call: TRBJ1-5; clone_size: -; cdr3_aa: CASSSRGHQPQHF; cdr3_nt: TGTGCCAGCAGCTCCAGGGGGCATCAGCCCCAGCATTTT
v_call: TRBV6-5; d_call: TRBD1; j_call: TRBJ1-1; clone_size: -; cdr3_aa: CASSRDRENTEAFF; cdr3_nt: TGTGCCAGCAGTCGGGACAGGGAGAACACTGAAGCTTTCTTT
v_call: TRBV6-1; d_call: TRBD1; j_call: TRBJ2-5; clone_size: few; cdr3_aa: CASSEAAPGTGGRQETQYF; cdr3_nt: TGTGCCAGCAGTGAAGCGGCCCCCGGGACAGGGGGCCGGCAAGAGACCCAGTACTTC
v_call: TRBV4-1; d_call: -; j_call: TRBJ2-7; clone_size: -; cdr3_aa: CASSQVTPSYEQYF; cdr3_nt: TGCGCCAGCAGCCAGGTCACACCCTCCTACGAGCAGTACTTC
v_call: TRBV5-1; d_call: -; j_call: TRBJ2-1; clone_size: -; cdr3_aa: CASSFIDETSEQFF; cdr3_nt: TGCGCCAGCAGCTTTATTGACGAAACTAGTGAGCAGTTCTTC
v_call: TRBV19; d_call: TRBD1; j_call: TRBJ1-2; clone_size: -; cdr3_aa: CASSTSGQERVWYGYTF; cdr3_nt: TGTGCCAGTAGTACCTCTGGACAGGAAAGGGTTTGGTATGGCTACACCTTC
v_call: TRBV10-2; d_call: -; j_call: TRBJ2-1; clone_size: -; cdr3_aa: CASSENSQMIQFF; cdr3_nt: TGCGCCAGCAGTGAGAACTCCCAAATGATACAGTTCTTC
v_call: TRBV5-1; d_call: -; j_call: TRBJ2-1; clone_size: -; cdr3_aa: CASSFESGHYNEQFF; cdr3_nt: TGCGCCAGCAGTTTCGAGTCTGGGCACTACAATGAGCAGTTCTTC
v_call: TRBV30; d_call: -; j_call: TRBJ1-6; clone_size: few; cdr3_aa: CAWRQAGNSPLHF; cdr3_nt: TGTGCCTGGAGACAGGCAGGGAATTCACCCCTCCACTTT
v_call: TRBV27; d_call: TRBD2; j_call: TRBJ2-5; clone_size: few; cdr3_aa: CASSSSGLVGPIPMGQETQYF; cdr3_nt: TGTGCCAGCAGCTCCAGCGGACTAGTTGGTCCCATTCCCATGGGACAAGAGACCCAGTACTTC
v_call: TRBV10-3; d_call: TRBD1; j_call: TRBJ1-2; clone_size: -; cdr3_aa: CAIGTGAPDYGYTF; cdr3_nt: TGTGCCATCGGGACAGGGGCCCCGGACTATGGCTACACCTTC
v_call: TRBV28; d_call: TRBD2; j_call: TRBJ2-1; clone_size: -; cdr3_aa: CASSPRAGWSGGQFF; cdr3_nt: TGTGCCAGCAGCCCCCGGGCGGGCTGGTCGGGGGGGCAGTTCTTC
v_call: TRBV7-8; d_call: TRBD1; j_call: TRBJ1-6; clone_size: -; cdr3_aa: CASSLAPGTGDSPLHF; cdr3_nt: TGTGCCAGCAGCTTAGCGCCAGGGACAGGGGATTCACCCCTCCACTTT
v_call: TRBV6-5; d_call: TRBD1; j_call: TRBJ1-2; clone_size: -; cdr3_aa: CASRVWTGTNYGYTF; cdr3_nt: TGTGCCAGCAGAGTGTGGACAGGTACTAACTATGGCTACACCTTC
v_call: TRBV6-6; d_call: -; j_call: TRBJ1-1; clone_size: -; cdr3_aa: CASTPRGIITEAFF; cdr3_nt: TGTGCCAGCACCCCGCGGGGCATTATCACTGAAGCTTTCTTT
v_call: TRBV11-3; d_call: -; j_call: TRBJ2-5; clone_size: -; cdr3_aa: CASSLDSGEETQYF; cdr3_nt: TGTGCCAGCAGCTTAGACTCCGGGGAAGAGACCCAGTACTTC
v_call: TRBV11-3; d_call: TRBD1; j_call: TRBJ2-1; clone_size: once; cdr3_aa: CASSKDRGNEQFF; cdr3_nt: TGTGCCAGCAGTAAGGACAGGGGCAATGAGCAGTTCTTC
v_call: TRBV11-2; d_call: TRBD2; j_call: TRBJ2-5; clone_size: -; cdr3_aa: CASSLTSAETQYF; cdr3_nt: TGTGCCAGCAGCTTGACTAGCGCAGAGACCCAGTACTTC
v_call: TRBV10-3; d_call: -; j_call: TRBJ2-2; clone_size: -; cdr3_aa: CALAGQSTGELFF; cdr3_nt: TGTGCCCTTGCCGGACAGAGCACCGGGGAGCTGTTTTTT
v_call: TRBV4-3; d_call: TRBD2; j_call: TRBJ2-1; clone_size: -; cdr3_aa: CASSLGLAGGPRYNEQFF; cdr3_nt: TGCGCCAGCAGCCTCGGACTAGCGGGGGGGCCCAGGTACAATGAGCAGTTCTTC
v_call: TRBV6-5; d_call: -; j_call: TRBJ1-2; clone_size: -; cdr3_aa: CASSRGTENYGYTF; cdr3_nt: TGTGCTAGCAGCCGCGGGACGGAGAACTATGGCTACACCTTC
v_call: TRBV7-3; d_call: -; j_call: TRBJ2-7; clone_size: -; cdr3_aa: CARTRSYEQYF; cdr3_nt: TGTGCCAGGACAAGGTCCTACGAGCAGTACTTC
v_call: TRBV9; d_call: -; j_call: TRBJ2-7; clone_size: -; cdr3_aa: CASSVGGSSYEQYF; cdr3_nt: TGTGCCAGCAGCGTAGGAGGAAGTTCCTACGAGCAGTACTTC
v_call: TRBV6-5; d_call: TRBD2; j_call: TRBJ2-3; clone_size: -; cdr3_aa: CASSLGLALTDTQYF; cdr3_nt: TGTGCCAGCAGCTTGGGACTAGCCCTCACAGATACGCAGTATTTT